The 27 T cell receptor beta chains below all came from one sample that was sequenced in a study of human T cells and chemical hapten exposure. TCRdb independently ran MiXCR on the RACE reads; one entry per CDR3 protein. The profile shows tens of thousands of distinct CDR3 sequences, under 9% of them singletons. Described time point: patch test 1, 2 weeks after DPC sensitization. Treatment here: therapeutic diphenylcyclopropenone sensitization with weekly scalp DPC. The starting material was whole blood, obtained in connection with sensitization to the hapten diphenylcyclopropenone (DPC). These receptors came from a woman aged 25 to 39 with alopecia areata. Some clones in this sample may be carry-over from other donors' samples.

This clonotype was recorded at least ten times. The chain employs TRBV20-1 and TRBJ2-7, with D perhaps matching TRBD1 or TRBD2 (5 bases each). From germline, CDR1 is DFQATT and CDR2 SNEGSKA (reference sequence). The V end was cut by 5 bases, the J end by 2 bases, with 13 bases between. CDR3 length: 13 amino acids. CDR3 nucleotides: TGCAGTGCTGTGAGGGACCAAACCTACGAGCAGTACTTC. It codes for CSAVRDQTYEQYF.

CDR3 in amino acids: CASSQVWDYTEAFF. The CDR3 coding sequence is TGTGCCAGCAGCCAAGTCTGGGACTACACTGAAGCTTTCTTT. The chain joins TRBV14 to TRBJ1-1; D might be TRBD1 (5 bases). The CDR3 loop spans 14 amino acids. V lost 1 base and J 3 bases, leaving 9 bases between the germline ends. Germline V gives CDR1 SGHDN, CDR2 FVKESK. The entire variable domain, with the rest obtained from reference TRBV14 and TRBJ1-1, is as follows: EAGVTQFPSHSVIEKGQTVTLRCDPISGHDNLYWYRRVMGKEIKFLLHFVKESKQDESGMPNNRFLAERTGGTYSTLKVQPAELEDSGVYFCASSQVWDYTEAFFGQGTRLTVV.

The sample holds many counts of this clonotype. The chain links TRBV3-1 to TRBJ1-2; a possible D gene is TRBD1 (6 bases). This CDR3 is built from 14 residues. Germline-derived CDR1 and CDR2 are LGHDT and YNNKEL (reference sequence). Trimming took 0 bases from V and 4 from J, leaving 9 bases between them. The CDR3 region is CASSQDGGGYGYTF. The CDR3 DNA reads as TGTGCCAGCAGCCAAGATGGGGGCGGCTATGGCTACACCTTC.

In this sample, this clonotype turned up many times. The gene calls are TRBV7-2 and TRBJ2-3; 10 bases match TRBD2. The ends lost 3 bases at V and 6 bases at J; junction bases unmatched: 15. The CDR3 spans 18 residues. CDR1 is SGHTA and CDR2 is FQGNSA in the germline V gene. CDR3 DNA: TGTGCCAGCAGCTTCGTCCCTCGGCTAGCGGGGGCGCGGGATACGCAGTATTTT. It encodes CASSFVPRLAGARDTQYF.

At least ten counts were recorded for this clonotype. This rearrangement joins TRBV4-1 to TRBJ2-3, with TRBD2 identical over 16 bases. CDR3 length: 23 amino acids. Per the germline V gene, CDR1 is MGHRA and CDR2 is YSYEKL. V gave up 2 bases and J gave up 0 bases; unmatched junction bases: 17. In DNA, the CDR3 is TGCGCCAGCAGCCAATTCCCCCCTCGACCGGGACTAGCGGGGGGGCCAAGCACAGATACGCAGTATTTT. This codes for CASSQFPPRPGLAGGPSTDTQYF.

Many counts were recorded for this clonotype. V is TRBV29-1 and J is TRBJ2-7; no clear D. V shed 6 bases and J shed 0 bases, with 12 bases lying between them. The CDR3 totals 13 residues. The germline V gene encodes CDR1 SQVTM and CDR2 ANQGSEA. The CDR3 DNA follows: TGCAGCGTGACCGATACCATCTCCTACGAGCAGTACTTC. As protein: CSVTDTISYEQYF.

This clonotype has ten or more counts. This chain links TRBV19 with TRBJ2-2; D perhaps matches TRBD1 (5 bases). V shed 3 bases and J shed 7 bases, with 12 bases lying between them. The CDR3 totals 14 residues. Germline loops: CDR1 LNHDA, CDR2 SQIVND (reference sequence). CDR3: CASSINGANGELFF. The CDR3 bases are TGTGCCAGTAGTATTAATGGGGCGAACGGGGAGCTGTTTTTT. The full variable domain, completed using reference TRBV19 and TRBJ2-2, is DGGITQSPKYLFRKEGQNVTLSCEQNLNHDAMYWYRQDPGQGLRLIYYSQIVNDFQKGDIAEGYSVSREKKESFPLTVTSAQKNPTAFYLCASSINGANGELFFGEGSRLTVL.

This clonotype was seen more than once but under ten times. The chain carries TRBV7-9 and TRBJ2-1; TRBD2 aligns across 8 bases. Germline lookup yields CDR1 SEHNR and CDR2 FQNEAQ (reference sequence). Trimming took 2 bases from V and 5 from J; bases not matched to a gene: 8. The length of the CDR3 is 16 residues. CDR3 sequence reads: CASSLSVSGDNNEQFF. The CDR3, as DNA: TGTGCCAGCAGCTTATCGGTTAGCGGGGACAACAATGAGCAGTTCTTC.

This clonotype was observed at least ten times. V usage is TRBV20-1 and J usage is TRBJ1-5; TRBD1 agrees at 7 bases. Germline assignment: CDR1 DFQATT and CDR2 SNEGSKA (reference sequence). The CDR3 extends over 16 amino acids. The V and J ends lost 6 bases and 2 bases, in that order; junction bases with no gene match: 13. CDR3 coding DNA: TGCAGTGCGAACACCGCACAGGGGAGAGGCAATCAGCCCCAGCATTTT. Translation gives CSANTAQGRGNQPQHF.

V and J are TRBV7-3 and TRBJ2-3; D possibly matches TRBD1 or TRBD2 (5 bases each). Trimming shortened V by 5 bases and J by 0 bases, and 30 bases separated the two germline ends. CDR3 length: 21 residues. Per germline, CDR1 SGHTA and CDR2 FQGTGA. The chain's CDR3 is CASSPRGFWDGMQRSTDTQYF. The CDR3 nucleotides are TGTGCCAGCAGCCCCCGTGGTTTTTGGGACGGAATGCAAAGAAGCACAGATACGCAGTATTTT.

The sample holds many counts of this clonotype. This chain uses TRBV5-1 with TRBJ1-1; D is unresolved. V was pared by 1 base and J by 9 bases, with 13 bases between. Germline V gives CDR1 SGHRS, CDR2 YFSETQ. The CDR3 has 13 amino acids. DNA for the CDR3: TGCGCCAGCAGCTTGTGGGGTACTAAGAAAGCTTTCTTT. It yields the protein CASSLWGTKKAFF.

On this clonotype itself: Compared with germline, one end of the junction differs, possibly owing to a read error. The chain joins TRBV7-9 to TRBJ2-3; D not resolved. The CDR3 totals 12 residues. Germline V CDR1 and CDR2: SEHNR, FQNEAQ (reference sequence). Here the CDR3 reads CASSPNTETQYF. CDR3 coding DNA: TGTGCCAGCAGCCCTAACACAGAGACGCAGTATTTT.

This clonotype appeared a few times. The V and J genes are TRBV29-1 and TRBJ2-1; 12 bases line up with TRBD2. Per the germline V gene, CDR1 is SQVTM and CDR2 is ANQGSEA. The CDR3 spans 13 residues. Losses at the gene ends were 6 bases for V and 8 bases for J; bases not matched to a gene: 5. CDR3 DNA: TGCAGCGTCCCGACTAGCGGGGGATATGAGCAGTTCTTC. It codes for CSVPTSGGYEQFF.

This clonotype has a count of ten or more. This sequence joins TRBV18 and TRBJ1-1; TRBD1 matches 8 bases. Trimming removed 3 bases from V and 6 bases from J; junction bases left unmatched: 3. This CDR3 is 13 amino acids long. The germline gives CDR1 KGHSH, CDR2 LQKENI. The CDR3 loop is CASSPRDRSEAFF. The CDR3 DNA follows: TGTGCCAGCTCACCCCGGGACAGGTCTGAAGCTTTCTTT.

This clonotype was counted at least ten times. The V and J genes are TRBV18 and TRBJ2-1, with a weak D call TRBD2 (8 bases). CDR1 KGHSH and CDR2 LQKENI come from the germline V gene. Trimming took off 3 bases at V and 5 bases at J, with 23 bases between the two ends. This CDR3 is 18 amino acids long. DNA of the CDR3: TGTGCCAGCTCACCCCCGGGAGGGGGCCCTCTTAATAACAATGAGCAGTTCTTC. This encodes CASSPPGGGPLNNNEQFF.

The chain uses TRBV20-1 and TRBJ1-1; a possible D gene is TRBD1 (6 bases). The CDR3 runs to 16 residues. Between the trimmed V and J ends, which lost 3 bases and 1 base, there was a span of 18 bases. The germline V gene has CDR1 DFQATT and CDR2 SNEGSKA (reference sequence). CDR3 DNA: TGCAGTGCTAGGGTCTCCGGGGGCGCATGGAACACTGAAGCTTTCTTT. Translation: CSARVSGGAWNTEAFF.

The chain combines TRBV30 with TRBJ1-4; D may be TRBD1 (5 bases). This CDR3 spans 16 amino acids. Germline CDR1 GTSNPN, CDR2 SVGIG (reference sequence). Trimming pared 1 base from V and 7 bases from J, leaving 19 bases between. The CDR3 spells CAWSGFPGPLGEKLFF. CDR3 nucleotides: TGTGCCTGGAGTGGATTCCCGGGGCCGTTGGGTGAAAAACTGTTTTTT.

This clonotype has at least ten counts. The chain couples TRBV6-5 to TRBJ2-7; perhaps TRBD1 as D (5 bases). V was pared by 0 bases and J by 4 bases, with 13 bases between. The germline V gene has CDR1 MNHEY and CDR2 SVGAGI. The CDR3 has 15 residues. As DNA, the CDR3 is TGTGCCAGCAGTTACTCGTGGCAGGGAAAATACGAGCAGTACTTC. It translates to CASSYSWQGKYEQYF.

Only a few counts were recorded for this clonotype. The J gene is TRBJ1-4, the V gene TRBV2, with a tentative D call TRBD1 (6 bases). V gave up 6 bases and J gave up 5 bases, with 13 bases separating them. The germline V gene has CDR1 SNHLY and CDR2 FYNNEI. The length of the CDR3 is 14 residues. The CDR3 loop is CASSSGTLNEKLFF. The CDR3, as DNA: TGTGCCAGCAGCTCCGGGACATTAAATGAAAAACTGTTTTTT.

This clonotype was seen many times. The gene calls are TRBV20-1 and TRBJ2-2, with D perhaps TRBD2 (5 bases). Trimming stripped 6 bases from V and 4 bases from J, with 18 bases between. The germline CDR1 and CDR2 sequences are DFQATT and SNEGSKA (reference sequence). This CDR3 is 15 amino acids long. CDR3 sequence: CSAKNGESGTGELFF. The CDR3 nucleotides read TGCAGTGCGAAGAACGGGGAATCGGGCACCGGGGAGCTGTTTTTT.

This clonotype was counted at least ten times. The chain combines TRBV6-5 with TRBJ2-3; 9 nucleotides match TRBD2. After removal of 2 bases from V and 2 bases from J, the junction contained 11 bases not matched to a gene. Germline V gene lookup returns CDR1 MNHEY and CDR2 SVGAGI. The CDR3 extends over 18 amino acids. The CDR3 loop reads CASSYLRLGGGATDTQYF. In DNA form, the CDR3 reads TGTGCCAGCAGTTACCTACGACTTGGCGGGGGGGCCACAGATACGCAGTATTTT.

This clonotype was counted many times. V gene TRBV20-1 combines with J gene TRBJ2-7; D might be TRBD1 (5 bases). Between the trimmed V and J ends, which lost 2 bases and 6 bases, there was a span of 8 bases. The germline V gene has CDR1 DFQATT and CDR2 SNEGSKA (reference sequence). The CDR3 sequence is 11 residues long. This CDR3 is CSARWQGEQYF. CDR3 in DNA: TGCAGTGCTAGATGGCAGGGCGAGCAGTACTTC.

This clonotype was observed at least ten times. The chain links TRBV5-1 to TRBJ2-2; D gene ambiguous. The ends were cut back, 1 base at V and 7 bases at J, with 8 bases in the middle. CDR3 length equals 13 residues. Germline CDR1 SGHRS, CDR2 YFSETQ. CDR3 DNA sequence: TGCGCCAGCAGCTTGTCTTGGGACGGGGAGCTGTTTTTT. Translating it yields CASSLSWDGELFF.

This clonotype was recorded a few times. The chain has TRBV18 and TRBJ2-1, with 7 bases identical to TRBD2. Germline V gene data show CDR1 as KGHSH and CDR2 as LQKENI. Losses at the gene ends were 6 bases for V and 2 bases for J; bases not matched to a gene: 4. The CDR3 runs 14 residues. CDR3 sequence (DNA): TGTGCCAGCTCTCCCGGGACTACCTACAATGAGCAGTTCTTC. Translation: CASSPGTTYNEQFF.

This clonotype was observed many times. CDR3 sequence reads: CASSNRGSRYEQYF. In DNA, the CDR3 is TGTGCCAGCAGTAACAGGGGGTCTCGGTACGAGCAGTACTTC. The J gene is TRBJ2-7, the V gene TRBV12-3 or TRBV12-4; 8 positions match TRBD1. The CDR3 is made up of 14 amino acids. V was pared by 5 bases and J by 4 bases, with 7 bases of the junction left unmatched.

This clonotype was counted many times. CDR3 sequence: CASSLGQGGNSPLHF. In DNA form, the CDR3 reads TGTGCCAGCAGTTTAGGGCAGGGGGGTAATTCACCCCTCCACTTT. The chain recombines TRBV28 with TRBJ1-6; TRBD1 matches 7 bases. With V trimmed by 2 bases and J by 6 bases, 4 bases remained unmatched. Looked up from germline, CDR1 is MDHEN and CDR2 is SYDVKM. The CDR3 loop spans 15 amino acids.

This clonotype was counted at least ten times. This rearrangement joins TRBV20-1 to TRBJ1-1; 8 nucleotides agree with TRBD1. The V segment lost 2 bases and the J segment 1 base; nucleotides outside the gene matches: 3. The CDR3 runs 14 residues. The germline CDR1 and CDR2 sequences are DFQATT and SNEGSKA (reference sequence). The CDR3 DNA reads TGCAGTGCTAGATACAGGGGGTGGAACACTGAAGCTTTCTTT. Translation gives CSARYRGWNTEAFF.